Presented here are 8 T cell receptor beta chains from one specimen sequenced in a study of cytomegalovirus exposure and HLA in healthy donors. The protocol was immunoSEQ multiplex PCR, while the TCRdb copy is restricted to in-frame clones and leaves out a portion. Among about 120,000 clones, approximately 87% were seen once, and the ten largest hold just under 6.5%. Material for sequencing was PBMCs. Receptor source: a woman between 18 and 29 years old in good health and CMV-seropositive.

This chain links TRBV25-1 with TRBJ1-1; D is unclear. V was pared by 4 bases and J by 1 base, with 13 bases between. The CDR3 is made up of 15 amino acids. CDR1 is MGHDK, CDR2 SYGVNS, per germline. This CDR3 is CASSGLPPGNTEAFF. Here the CDR3 DNA reads TGTGCCAGCAGTGGGCTCCCCCCGGGGAACACTGAAGCTTTCTTT.

This chain uses TRBV11-2 with TRBJ2-7; 7 bases map to TRBD1. The length of the CDR3 is 15 residues. J was trimmed by 0 bases and V by 5 bases; bases with no gene match: 7. CDR1 and CDR2 (germline): SGHAT, FQNNGV. DNA of the CDR3: TGTGCCAGCAGCACGCCGGGACAGACCTCCTACGAGCAGTACTTC. Protein product: CASSTPGQTSYEQYF.

The chain couples TRBV2 to TRBJ1-2, with TRBD1 matching 7 bases. The germline CDR1 and CDR2 sequences are SNHLY and FYNNEI. J lost 4 bases, V lost 6 bases, and 5 bases had no gene match. The CDR3 has 13 amino acids. The CDR3 DNA follows: TGTGCCAGCAGGGACCAGGGGGGCTATGGCTACACCTTC. Its translation is CASRDQGGYGYTF.

The rearrangement joins TRBV11-2 to TRBJ2-5, with no clear D. V was trimmed by 1 base and J by 5 bases, leaving 5 bases between them. CDR1 SGHAT and CDR2 FQNNGV come from the germline V gene. The CDR3 is made up of 12 amino acids. CDR3 residues: CASSLVLETQYF. CDR3 DNA sequence: TGTGCCAGCAGCTTAGTACTGGAGACCCAGTACTTC.

Only one count was recorded for this clone. As DNA, the CDR3 is TGTGCCAGCAGTTTAAAACAGGGGGCGCTAGGCTACACCTTC. Translation: CASSLKQGALGYTF. V is TRBV7-2 and J is TRBJ1-2; 9 positions match TRBD1. Germline V gene data show CDR1 as SGHTA and CDR2 as FQGNSA. CDR3 length: 14 amino acids. Trimming at V came to 6 bases and at J to 8 bases, leaving 10 bases not matched to a gene.

The rearrangement joins TRBV6-1 to TRBJ1-5; 7 bases match TRBD1. V trimming: 6 bases; J trimming: 3 bases; junction bases outside the gene matches: 5. The CDR3 contains 14 residues. CDR1 MNHNS and CDR2 SASEGT come from the germline V gene. DNA of the CDR3: TGTGCCAGCAGCCCGGGACAGAACAATCAGCCCCAGCATTTT. Translated, it gives CASSPGQNNQPQHF.

This chain joins TRBV7-2 and TRBJ1-1; the D is unclear. This CDR3 spans 13 amino acids. V dropped 3 bases and J dropped 3 bases, with 8 bases sitting between them. The germline CDR1 and CDR2 sequences are SGHTA and FQGNSA. In DNA, the CDR3 is TGTGCCAGCAGCTTCGCGGGGTACACTGAAGCTTTCTTT. This gives the protein CASSFAGYTEAFF.

This sequence joins TRBV7-9 and TRBJ2-5; TRBD2 aligns across 7 bases. The CDR3 loop spans 14 amino acids. V lost 5 bases, J lost 1 base, and 4 bases stayed unmatched. Germline CDR1 reads SEHNR; CDR2 reads FQNEAQ (reference sequence). The CDR3 sequence is CASSNRGVQETQYF. In DNA form, the CDR3 reads TGTGCCAGCAGCAACCGGGGGGTCCAAGAGACCCAGTACTTC.